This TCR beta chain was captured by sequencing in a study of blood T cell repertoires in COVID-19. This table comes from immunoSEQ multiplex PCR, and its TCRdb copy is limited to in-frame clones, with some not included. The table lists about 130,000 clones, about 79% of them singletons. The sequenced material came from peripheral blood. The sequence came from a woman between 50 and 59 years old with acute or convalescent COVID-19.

CDR3 protein: CASSYSTGYEQYF. As DNA, the CDR3 is TGTGCCAGCAGTTACTCGACAGGGTACGAGCAGTACTTC. The chain couples TRBV6-6 to TRBJ2-7, with TRBD1 matching over 7 bases. Germline CDR1 and CDR2: MNHNY and SVGAGI (reference sequence). J was trimmed by 4 bases and V by 0 bases; bases with no gene match: 0. The CDR3 loop spans 13 amino acids.